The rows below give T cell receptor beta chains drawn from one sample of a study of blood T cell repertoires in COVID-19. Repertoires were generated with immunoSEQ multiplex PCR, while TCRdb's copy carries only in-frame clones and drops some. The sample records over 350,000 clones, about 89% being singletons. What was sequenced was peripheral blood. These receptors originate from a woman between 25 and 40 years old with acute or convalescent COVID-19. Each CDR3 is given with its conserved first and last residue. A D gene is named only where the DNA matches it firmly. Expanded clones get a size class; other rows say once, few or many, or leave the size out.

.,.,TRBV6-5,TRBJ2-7,CASTNDRGQGRQYF,TGTGCCAGCACTAACGACCGCGGACAAGGTCGGCAGTACTTC
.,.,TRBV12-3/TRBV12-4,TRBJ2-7,CASRDIYSYEQYF,TGTGCCAGCCGTGACATCTACTCCTACGAGCAGTACTTC
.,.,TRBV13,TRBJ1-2,CASSSAPREIYGYTF,TGTGCCAGCAGCTCCGCTCCTCGGGAAATCTATGGCTACACCTTC
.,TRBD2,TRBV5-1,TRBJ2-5,CASSYLAGEETQYF,TGCGCCAGCAGCTACCTAGCGGGAGAGGAGACCCAGTACTTC
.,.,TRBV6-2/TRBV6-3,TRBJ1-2,CASSYSPHRGYGYTF,TGTGCCAGCAGTTACTCACCACACCGGGGCTATGGCTACACCTTC
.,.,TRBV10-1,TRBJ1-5,CASFGQKGYNQPQHF,TGCGCCAGCTTCGGACAGAAGGGGTACAATCAGCCCCAGCATTTT
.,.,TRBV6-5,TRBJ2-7,CASSLDGIGQYF,TGTGCCAGCAGTCTTGACGGGATCGGGCAGTACTTC
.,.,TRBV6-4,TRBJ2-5,CASSDVRGPRETQYF,TGTGCCAGCAGTGACGTGCGGGGCCCGAGGGAGACCCAGTACTTC
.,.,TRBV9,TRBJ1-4,CASSPEGRRTEKLFF,TGTGCCAGCAGCCCAGAGGGCCGCCGGACTGAAAAACTGTTTTTT
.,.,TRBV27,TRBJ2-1,CGAGTRYNEQFF,TGTGGAGCAGGGACACGATACAATGAGCAGTTCTTC
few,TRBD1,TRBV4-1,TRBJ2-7,CASSPRDSSYEQYF,TGCGCCAGCAGCCCCCGGGACAGCTCCTACGAGCAGTACTTC
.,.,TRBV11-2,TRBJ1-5,CASSRQASLNQPQHF,TGTGCCAGCAGCAGACAGGCAAGTCTCAATCAGCCCCAGCATTTT
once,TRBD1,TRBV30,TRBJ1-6,CAWSRTGLNSPLHF,TGTGCCTGGAGTCGGACAGGGCTGAATTCACCCCTCCACTTT
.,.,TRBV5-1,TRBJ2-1,CASSITGYNEQFF,TGCGCCAGCAGCATAACAGGGTACAATGAGCAGTTCTTC
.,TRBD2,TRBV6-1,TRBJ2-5,CASSESPAGGQETQYF,TGTGCCAGCAGTGAAAGCCCAGCGGGGGGACAAGAGACCCAGTACTTC
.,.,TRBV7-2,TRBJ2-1,CASTFSNEQFF,TGTGCCAGCACCTTCAGCAATGAGCAGTTCTTC
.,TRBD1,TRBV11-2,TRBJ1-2,CASSSERGQGVGYTF,TGTGCCAGCAGCTCAGAGAGAGGACAGGGGGTTGGCTACACCTTC
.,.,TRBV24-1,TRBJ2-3,CATSEATGDTQYF,TGTGCCACCAGTGAAGCCACAGGAGATACGCAGTATTTT
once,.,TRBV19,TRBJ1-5,CASSRGGPQHF,TGTGCCAGTAGTCGCGGCGGACCCCAGCATTTT
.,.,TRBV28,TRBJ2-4,CASSQQGLAKNIQYF,TGTGCCAGCAGCCAACAGGGTCTAGCCAAAAACATTCAGTACTTC
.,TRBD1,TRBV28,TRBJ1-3,CASSPWTGTGNTIYF,TGTGCCAGCAGCCCCTGGACAGGGACTGGAAACACCATATATTTT
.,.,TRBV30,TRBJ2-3,CAWGSTDTQYF,TGTGCCTGGGGGTCGACAGATACGCAGTATTTT
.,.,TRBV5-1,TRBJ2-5,CASGWTDPSRETQYF,TGCGCCAGCGGTTGGACAGACCCGTCACGAGAGACCCAGTACTTC
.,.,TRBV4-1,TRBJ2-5,CASSSEDRLGETQYF,TGCGCCAGCAGCTCCGAGGACAGACTGGGGGAGACCCAGTACTTC
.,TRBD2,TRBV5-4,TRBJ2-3,CASSLGLAGDSDTQYF,TGTGCCAGCAGCTTGGGACTAGCGGGGGATTCAGATACGCAGTATTTT
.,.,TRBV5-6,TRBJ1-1,CARSWGGLQVSDTEAFF,TGTGCCCGCAGCTGGGGGGGGCTCCAGGTGTCGGACACTGAAGCTTTCTTT
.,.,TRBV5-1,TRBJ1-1,CASSKTGNTEAFF,TGCGCCAGCAGCAAGACAGGGAACACTGAAGCTTTCTTT
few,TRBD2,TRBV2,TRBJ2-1,CASSASWTSDEQFF,TGTGCCAGCAGTGCCTCTTGGACTAGCGACGAGCAGTTCTTC
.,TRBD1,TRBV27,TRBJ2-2,CASSPKVTGMTGELFF,TGTGCCAGCAGTCCGAAGGTGACAGGGATGACCGGGGAGCTGTTTTTT
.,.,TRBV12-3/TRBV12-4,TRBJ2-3,CASTFNQGDTQYF,TGTGCCAGCACCTTTAATCAGGGAGATACGCAGTATTTT
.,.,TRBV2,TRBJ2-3,CASRRTVSTDTQYF,TGTGCCAGCAGGAGGACAGTAAGCACAGATACGCAGTATTTT
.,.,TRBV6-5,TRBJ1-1,CASSAPGGRMAFF,TGTGCCAGCAGCGCCCCTGGCGGCCGTATGGCTTTCTTT
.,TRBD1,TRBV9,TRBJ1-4,CASSGQGANEKLFF,TGTGCCAGCAGCGGGCAGGGGGCTAATGAAAAACTGTTTTTT
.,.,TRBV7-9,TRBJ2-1,CASSDTTGYEQFF,TGTGCCAGCAGCGATACAACGGGGTATGAGCAGTTCTTC
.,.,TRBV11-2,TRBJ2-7,CASSLPGTIPSEQYF,TGTGCCAGCAGCTTGCCGGGAACCATCCCGAGCGAGCAGTACTTC
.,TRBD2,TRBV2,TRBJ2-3,CASIERGPDTQYF,TGTGCCAGCATAGAGCGGGGGCCAGATACGCAGTATTTT